This is a list of T cell receptor beta chains from one sample in a study of blood T cell repertoires in COVID-19. The data were produced by immunoSEQ multiplex PCR, yet TCRdb's version contains in-frame clones alone and is incomplete. This table has about 120,000 clones, 83% appearing once. Sequencing was performed on peripheral blood. These receptors were collected from a man younger than 40 with acute or convalescent COVID-19. The CDR3 runs from the conserved cysteine through the conserved F or W. Fields, in order: V gene, CDR3 length, clone size, D gene, J gene, CDR3 protein, CDR3 DNA. D genes are given only for firm matches. Size is stated for part of the rows, as once, few or many counts, or as a class when the clone is expanded.

v_gene: TRBV3-1/TRBV3-2
len: 13
abundance: NA
d_gene: NA
j_gene: TRBJ2-2
CDR3aa: CASSQVGSGELFF
CDR3nt: TGTGCCAGCAGCCAAGTCGGGTCCGGGGAGCTGTTTTTT

v_gene: TRBV16
len: 17
abundance: NA
d_gene: NA
j_gene: TRBJ2-7
CDR3aa: CASSQSGGVGQGYEQYF
CDR3nt: TGTGCCAGCAGCCAATCCGGTGGGGTTGGGCAGGGCTACGAGCAGTACTTC

v_gene: TRBV30
len: 14
abundance: NA
d_gene: NA
j_gene: TRBJ2-1
CDR3aa: CAWSANSPYNEQFF
CDR3nt: TGTGCCTGGAGCGCCAACAGCCCCTACAATGAGCAGTTCTTC

v_gene: TRBV6-4
len: 13
abundance: medium-sized
d_gene: TRBD2
j_gene: TRBJ2-1
CDR3aa: CASSSGSYNEQFF
CDR3nt: TGTGCCAGCAGTAGCGGGAGCTACAATGAGCAGTTCTTC

v_gene: TRBV2
len: 13
abundance: many
d_gene: TRBD1
j_gene: TRBJ1-1
CDR3aa: CASRVQGSTEAFF
CDR3nt: TGTGCCAGCAGAGTACAGGGGAGTACTGAAGCTTTCTTT

v_gene: TRBV5-1
len: 16
abundance: NA
d_gene: NA
j_gene: TRBJ1-4
CDR3aa: CASSLVSGATNEKLFF
CDR3nt: TGCGCCAGCAGCTTGGTGTCCGGGGCAACTAATGAAAAACTGTTTTTT

v_gene: TRBV7-3
len: 16
abundance: NA
d_gene: TRBD2
j_gene: TRBJ2-3
CDR3aa: CASSPHSGTGRDTQYF
CDR3nt: TGTGCCAGCAGCCCCCATAGCGGGACCGGCCGAGATACGCAGTATTTT

v_gene: TRBV4-1
len: 16
abundance: NA
d_gene: TRBD1
j_gene: TRBJ1-5
CDR3aa: CASSNLGQGLGQPQHF
CDR3nt: TGCGCCAGCAGCAATCTCGGACAGGGCTTAGGTCAGCCCCAGCATTTT

v_gene: TRBV3-1/TRBV3-2
len: 15
abundance: NA
d_gene: NA
j_gene: TRBJ2-3
CDR3aa: CASSQGGGSADTQYF
CDR3nt: TGTGCCAGCAGCCAAGGGGGTGGGAGCGCGGATACGCAGTATTTT

v_gene: TRBV30
len: 14
abundance: few
d_gene: TRBD2
j_gene: TRBJ2-1
CDR3aa: CACQRGVSYNEQFF
CDR3nt: TGTGCCTGTCAACGGGGGGTGTCCTACAATGAGCAGTTCTTC

v_gene: TRBV6-5
len: 12
abundance: NA
d_gene: NA
j_gene: TRBJ1-1
CDR3aa: CASTGLLTEAFF
CDR3nt: TGTGCCAGCACGGGGTTGTTGACTGAAGCTTTCTTT

v_gene: TRBV28
len: 13
abundance: NA
d_gene: NA
j_gene: TRBJ1-5
CDR3aa: CASGHRGAQPQHF
CDR3nt: TGTGCCAGCGGGCACCGGGGGGCTCAGCCCCAGCATTTT

v_gene: TRBV5-1
len: 16
abundance: NA
d_gene: TRBD1
j_gene: TRBJ2-1
CDR3aa: CASSRPGTGDLNEQFF
CDR3nt: TGCGCCAGCAGCCGGCCCGGGACAGGGGATTTAAATGAGCAGTTCTTC

v_gene: TRBV7-6
len: 15
abundance: NA
d_gene: NA
j_gene: TRBJ2-1
CDR3aa: CASTGGALSYNEQFF
CDR3nt: TGTGCCAGCACGGGGGGCGCTCTTAGTTACAATGAGCAGTTCTTC

v_gene: TRBV13
len: 17
abundance: NA
d_gene: TRBD1
j_gene: TRBJ1-1
CDR3aa: CASSPQLGTGVNTEAFF
CDR3nt: TGTGCCAGCAGCCCCCAACTAGGGACAGGGGTGAACACTGAAGCTTTCTTT

v_gene: TRBV19
len: 16
abundance: NA
d_gene: TRBD1
j_gene: TRBJ1-2
CDR3aa: CASSIGGGQGAWGYTF
CDR3nt: TGTGCCAGTAGTATAGGAGGCGGACAGGGGGCCTGGGGCTACACCTTC

v_gene: TRBV5-4
len: 13
abundance: once
d_gene: NA
j_gene: TRBJ2-5
CDR3aa: CASSLGSQETQYF
CDR3nt: TGTGCCAGCAGCTTGGGGAGCCAAGAGACCCAGTACTTC

v_gene: TRBV4-1
len: 14
abundance: NA
d_gene: TRBD1
j_gene: TRBJ2-7
CDR3aa: CASSQTDRGLGQYF
CDR3nt: TGCGCCAGCAGCCAAACGGACAGGGGTCTTGGGCAGTACTTC

v_gene: TRBV7-6
len: 16
abundance: NA
d_gene: TRBD2
j_gene: TRBJ2-3
CDR3aa: CASSLDAGVETDTQYF
CDR3nt: TGTGCCAGCAGCTTAGACGCGGGAGTTGAGACAGATACGCAGTATTTT

v_gene: TRBV27
len: 14
abundance: many
d_gene: NA
j_gene: TRBJ1-6
CDR3aa: CASSLSMFGSPLHF
CDR3nt: TGTGCCAGCAGTTTATCGATGTTCGGTTCACCCCTCCACTTT

v_gene: TRBV19
len: 13
abundance: few
d_gene: NA
j_gene: TRBJ1-1
CDR3aa: CATSYRVKTEAFF
CDR3nt: TGTGCCACCTCATACAGGGTGAAGACTGAAGCTTTCTTT

v_gene: TRBV6-1
len: 14
abundance: NA
d_gene: NA
j_gene: TRBJ1-4
CDR3aa: CASSDYSTTEKLFF
CDR3nt: TGTGCCAGCAGTGATTACAGCACCACTGAAAAACTGTTTTTT

v_gene: TRBV7-9
len: 15
abundance: few
d_gene: NA
j_gene: TRBJ2-7
CDR3aa: CASSFRGSSSYEQYF
CDR3nt: TGTGCCAGCAGCTTTCGAGGGTCTAGCTCCTACGAGCAGTACTTC

v_gene: TRBV19
len: 17
abundance: few
d_gene: TRBD2
j_gene: TRBJ2-2
CDR3aa: CASRPPTSGRAAGELFF
CDR3nt: TGTGCCAGTAGACCCCCGACTAGCGGGAGGGCTGCCGGGGAGCTGTTTTTT

v_gene: TRBV19
len: 15
abundance: NA
d_gene: NA
j_gene: TRBJ1-1
CDR3aa: CASREQDTPRTEAFF
CDR3nt: TGTGCCAGTAGAGAGCAGGACACTCCACGGACTGAAGCTTTCTTT

v_gene: TRBV29-1
len: 15
abundance: NA
d_gene: TRBD1
j_gene: TRBJ2-3
CDR3aa: CSVSGQGGLTDTQYF
CDR3nt: TGCAGCGTTTCGGGACAGGGGGGGCTAACAGATACGCAGTATTTT

v_gene: TRBV9
len: 15
abundance: NA
d_gene: TRBD2
j_gene: TRBJ2-1
CDR3aa: CASSVGTSWGHEQFF
CDR3nt: TGTGCCAGCAGCGTAGGGACTAGCTGGGGTCATGAGCAGTTCTTC

v_gene: TRBV5-1
len: 14
abundance: once
d_gene: NA
j_gene: TRBJ1-1
CDR3aa: CASSPGGLNTEAFF
CDR3nt: TGCGCCAGCAGCCCCGGCGGTTTGAACACTGAAGCTTTCTTT

v_gene: TRBV29-1
len: 16
abundance: NA
d_gene: NA
j_gene: TRBJ2-2
CDR3aa: CSVEDRQGGSPGELFF
CDR3nt: TGCAGCGTTGAAGATCGGCAGGGAGGTTCTCCCGGGGAGCTGTTTTTT

v_gene: TRBV6-1
len: 16
abundance: once
d_gene: TRBD1
j_gene: TRBJ2-3
CDR3aa: CASSARDRGLTDTQYF
CDR3nt: TGTGCCAGCAGTGCGAGGGACAGGGGGCTCACAGATACGCAGTATTTT

v_gene: TRBV21-1
len: 15
abundance: NA
d_gene: NA
j_gene: TRBJ1-6
CDR3aa: CASSNRVPVSSPLHF
CDR3nt: TGTGCCAGCAGCAACAGGGTCCCGGTGAGTTCACCCCTCCACTTT

v_gene: TRBV11-2
len: 15
abundance: NA
d_gene: NA
j_gene: TRBJ2-2
CDR3aa: CASSAQGRGTGELFF
CDR3nt: TGTGCCAGCAGCGCACAGGGAAGAGGCACCGGGGAGCTGTTTTTT

v_gene: TRBV5-4
len: 15
abundance: NA
d_gene: NA
j_gene: TRBJ1-6
CDR3aa: CASSLDSGYNSPLHF
CDR3nt: TGTGCCAGCAGCTTGGACTCAGGATATAATTCACCCCTCCACTTT

v_gene: TRBV2
len: 15
abundance: NA
d_gene: NA
j_gene: TRBJ1-5
CDR3aa: CASRSRGGGNQPQHF
CDR3nt: TGTGCCAGCCGAAGTCGCGGGGGGGGCAATCAGCCCCAGCATTTT

v_gene: TRBV6-1
len: 15
abundance: NA
d_gene: NA
j_gene: TRBJ2-3
CDR3aa: CASSDLRGSTDTQYF
CDR3nt: TGTGCCAGCAGTGATTTGCGGGGAAGCACAGATACGCAGTATTTT

v_gene: TRBV5-6
len: 13
abundance: NA
d_gene: NA
j_gene: TRBJ2-1
CDR3aa: CASSSGSYNEQFF
CDR3nt: TGTGCCAGCAGCTCCGGGAGCTACAATGAGCAGTTCTTC

v_gene: TRBV12-3/TRBV12-4
len: 13
abundance: NA
d_gene: TRBD2
j_gene: TRBJ2-1
CDR3aa: CASSRNSGGEQFF
CDR3nt: TGTGCCAGCAGTCGCAATTCGGGAGGCGAGCAGTTCTTC

v_gene: TRBV7-2
len: 14
abundance: NA
d_gene: TRBD1
j_gene: TRBJ1-1
CDR3aa: CASSLYTGGTEAFF
CDR3nt: TGTGCCAGCAGCTTATATACAGGGGGCACTGAAGCTTTCTTT

v_gene: TRBV10-3
len: 15
abundance: few
d_gene: NA
j_gene: TRBJ1-1
CDR3aa: CAIGVVGSGNTEAFF
CDR3nt: TGTGCCATCGGAGTTGTAGGCAGCGGGAACACTGAAGCTTTCTTT

v_gene: TRBV29-1
len: 13
abundance: NA
d_gene: TRBD2
j_gene: TRBJ2-5
CDR3aa: CSSSSAGAETQYF
CDR3nt: TGCAGCTCCTCCTCAGCGGGGGCAGAGACCCAGTACTTC

v_gene: TRBV7-3
len: 14
abundance: NA
d_gene: NA
j_gene: TRBJ2-1
CDR3aa: CASSLSGSYNEQFF
CDR3nt: TGTGCCAGCAGCTTATCGGGGTCCTACAATGAGCAGTTCTTC

v_gene: TRBV7-2
len: 15
abundance: once
d_gene: TRBD2
j_gene: TRBJ2-1
CDR3aa: CASSSLGLAGGEQFF
CDR3nt: TGTGCCAGCAGCTCCCTAGGACTAGCGGGGGGAGAGCAGTTCTTC

v_gene: TRBV4-2
len: 15
abundance: NA
d_gene: NA
j_gene: TRBJ2-2
CDR3aa: CASTEVAENTGELFF
CDR3nt: TGTGCCAGCACTGAAGTAGCGGAGAACACCGGGGAGCTGTTTTTT

v_gene: TRBV3-1/TRBV3-2
len: 16
abundance: NA
d_gene: TRBD1
j_gene: TRBJ1-4
CDR3aa: CASSQAGTATNEKLFF
CDR3nt: TGTGCCAGCAGCCAAGCGGGGACAGCAACTAATGAAAAACTGTTTTTT

v_gene: TRBV9
len: 17
abundance: NA
d_gene: TRBD1
j_gene: TRBJ2-3
CDR3aa: CASSVVRGTGPEDTQYF
CDR3nt: TGTGCCAGCAGCGTAGTTCGCGGGACAGGGCCCGAAGATACGCAGTATTTT

v_gene: TRBV6-2/TRBV6-3
len: 15
abundance: NA
d_gene: TRBD1
j_gene: TRBJ2-7
CDR3aa: CASSYEGTGGYEQYF
CDR3nt: TGTGCCAGCAGTTACGAAGGGACAGGGGGCTACGAGCAGTACTTC

v_gene: TRBV5-4
len: 15
abundance: NA
d_gene: NA
j_gene: TRBJ1-4
CDR3aa: CASSFLGAPEEKLFF
CDR3nt: TGTGCCAGCAGCTTTTTAGGGGCGCCTGAGGAAAAACTGTTTTTT

v_gene: TRBV4-3
len: 19
abundance: few
d_gene: TRBD2
j_gene: TRBJ2-3
CDR3aa: CASSQTGLAGGLGTDTQYF
CDR3nt: TGCGCCAGCAGCCAAACCGGACTAGCGGGGGGGTTGGGCACAGATACGCAGTATTTT

v_gene: TRBV29-1
len: 10
abundance: NA
d_gene: NA
j_gene: TRBJ2-1
CDR3aa: CSAGGTEQFF
CDR3nt: TGCAGCGCCGGGGGGACAGAGCAGTTCTTC

v_gene: TRBV14
len: 14
abundance: once
d_gene: TRBD2
j_gene: TRBJ2-3
CDR3aa: CASALRERTDTQYF
CDR3nt: TGTGCCAGCGCGCTGCGGGAGCGCACAGATACGCAGTATTTT

v_gene: TRBV18
len: 14
abundance: NA
d_gene: NA
j_gene: TRBJ1-1
CDR3aa: CASSPVGGKAEAFF
CDR3nt: TGTGCCAGCTCACCAGTGGGAGGGAAGGCTGAAGCTTTCTTT

v_gene: TRBV7-8
len: 14
abundance: few
d_gene: TRBD2
j_gene: TRBJ2-1
CDR3aa: CASSSGTRPNEQFF
CDR3nt: TGTGCCAGCAGCTCCGGGACTAGGCCCAATGAGCAGTTCTTC

v_gene: TRBV12-2
len: 24
abundance: NA
d_gene: NA
j_gene: TRBJ2-2
CDR3aa: CASRLGMGTGLAGGPVTNTGELFF
CDR3nt: TGTGCAAGTCGCTTAGGCATGGGGACGGGACTAGCGGGAGGGCCTGTGACGAACACCGGGGAGCTGTTTTTT

v_gene: TRBV6-2/TRBV6-3
len: 15
abundance: medium-sized
d_gene: NA
j_gene: TRBJ1-1
CDR3aa: CASSPLETGIAGAFF
CDR3nt: TGTGCCAGCAGTCCCCTAGAGACGGGGATAGCCGGAGCTTTCTTT